This T cell receptor beta chain was sequenced during a study of blood T cell repertoires in COVID-19 (dated by TCRdb to about 2020). Notes on the research overall: Samples from collaborators originated in the United States, Italy and Spain and spanned both the acute and convalescent phases of COVID-19. A de-identified subject ID, COVID-19 status, age in years and sex were almost always included in the sample metadata. HLA class I and class II types, where available, came from metadata supplied by the sample provider rather than from assay-based typing. A freely available public database, intended as a resource for researchers studying the immune response to SARS-CoV-2, is where the repertoires were released. Samples came from the ongoing ImmuneRACE study (first 160 participants) plus 1,254 subjects from 6 global collaborators. Subjects who had been exposed to COVID-19, were actively infected with it, or had recovered from it provided the deeply sampled blood TCRbeta repertoires that made up the dataset. The prospective study material was composed of cDNA or gDNA derived from T cells, B-cell-depleted T cells, or PBMCs.

Trimming accounts for 3 bases at V and 0 bases at J, while the number of junction bases matched to no gene is 6. For CDR1 and CDR2, the germline V gene lists SGHTS and YDEGEE. Spanning cysteine to phenylalanine, the CDR3 consists of 16 amino acids. Left in the record is the CDR3 DNA by itself, 48 bases read in frame from the first base. The collaborating institutions used their own protocols to collect whole blood in K2EDTA tubes. For TCRbeta analysis, collaborators shipped samples as frozen whole blood, isolated PBMCs, or DNA extracted from either of those sample types. TCRbeta CDR3 regions were amplified from genomic DNA using the immunoSEQ Assay, a bias-controlled multiplex PCR. The original methods were these. The number of nucleated cells in each sample was estimated from the amplification of reference gene primers within the assay. To quantify the absolute abundance of each unique TCRbeta CDR3 rearrangement, sequence reads were collapsed and filtered. For each sample, productive Simpson clonality was calculated as the square root of Simpson's diversity index over productive rearrangements. Entries here come from immuneACCESS through TCRdb and include only in-frame sequences with V and J called. Some clones fail to appear in such tables; in the studies checked, an unresolved V gene covers under half of the shortfall, and the cause of the remainder is unknown. V and J calls and clone size come straight from that table; D and trimming were deduced from the DNA. Present in this sample are some 48,000 clones, around 92% of which were seen just once. The top ten constitute around 2.2% of the sample.

Note on this clone: Its antigen is still unknown. One base away there is no much larger clone; base qualities are not given.

Study-wide findings and limitations: Clinical and demographic metadata were provided uncurated, with the amount varying by source and participant.

The sequence was obtained from a human donor in a cohort sampled during active COVID-19. Recombination linked TRBV5-8 to TRBJ1-3, with TRBD1 identical over 7 junction bases. Sequencing used peripheral blood. The encoded CDR3 is CASSSGTALSGNTIYF. The DNA sequence is given as TGTGCCAGCAGCTCTGGGACAGCCCTCTCTGGAAACACCATATATTTT. The CDR3, completed at both ends by the reference TRBV5-8 and TRBJ1-3 genes, gives the full variable domain EAGVTQSPTHLIKTRGQQATLRCSPISGHTSVYWYQQALGLGLQFLLWYDEGEERNRGNFPPRFSGRQFPNYSSELNVNALELEDSALYLCASSSGTALSGNTIYFGEGSWLTVV.